These T cell receptor beta chains were read from a single sample in a study of blood T cells in healthy people across ages. TCRdb used MiXCR to reprocess the 5' RACE reads, holding one entry per CDR3 protein. Among around 1,700,000 distinct CDR3 sequences listed, approximately 28% were seen once. The sequenced sample consisted of blood. These receptors were collected from a woman aged 25 to 39 in good health. Both conserved end residues are part of each CDR3. Fields, in order: D gene, clone size, V gene, J gene, CDR3 DNA, CDR3 protein. D genes are given only for firm matches. The size field is filled for only some rows; it gives once, few, many or a size class.

d_call: NA
clone_size: many
v_call: TRBV12-3/TRBV12-4
j_call: TRBJ2-3
cdr3_nt: TGTGCCAGCACCCCGGGGGATACGCAGTATTTT
cdr3_aa: CASTPGDTQYF

d_call: TRBD2
clone_size: many
v_call: TRBV5-1
j_call: TRBJ2-7
cdr3_nt: TGCGCCAGCAGCTTATTAGCGGGGGTTTCCTACGAGCAGTACTTC
cdr3_aa: CASSLLAGVSYEQYF

d_call: TRBD2
clone_size: NA
v_call: TRBV6-6
j_call: TRBJ2-1
cdr3_nt: TGTGCCAGCAGTTACGGACTAGCGGGAGTTAACGAGCAGTTCTTC
cdr3_aa: CASSYGLAGVNEQFF

d_call: NA
clone_size: few
v_call: TRBV6-6
j_call: TRBJ1-1
cdr3_nt: TGTGCCAGCAGTTACGTTCCCAGCGAAGCTTTCTTT
cdr3_aa: CASSYVPSEAFF

d_call: TRBD2
clone_size: few
v_call: TRBV14
j_call: TRBJ2-1
cdr3_nt: TGTGCCAGCAGCCAAGGTCTTGGGACTATCTACAATGAGCAGTTCTTC
cdr3_aa: CASSQGLGTIYNEQFF

d_call: NA
clone_size: NA
v_call: TRBV5-1
j_call: TRBJ1-1
cdr3_nt: TGCGCCAGCAGCTTGAGACCGCAGGACACTGAAGCTTTCTTT
cdr3_aa: CASSLRPQDTEAFF

d_call: NA
clone_size: few
v_call: TRBV7-2
j_call: TRBJ2-5
cdr3_nt: TGTGCCAGCGGAAATCGGGACTCCGGCCTAGAGACCCAGTACTTC
cdr3_aa: CASGNRDSGLETQYF

d_call: TRBD1
clone_size: NA
v_call: TRBV5-1
j_call: TRBJ2-4
cdr3_nt: TGCGCCAGCAGCTTGGAAGAGGGGGCAACCAAAAACATTCAGTACTTC
cdr3_aa: CASSLEEGATKNIQYF

d_call: NA
clone_size: few
v_call: TRBV29-1
j_call: TRBJ1-1
cdr3_nt: TGCAGCTCATCGACAGATCTGAACACTGAAGCTTTCTTT
cdr3_aa: CSSSTDLNTEAFF

d_call: TRBD1
clone_size: NA
v_call: TRBV5-1
j_call: TRBJ1-6
cdr3_nt: TGCGCCAGCAGCTTTTTGGGACAGGATAATTCACTCCTCCACTTT
cdr3_aa: CASSFLGQDNSLLHF

d_call: NA
clone_size: NA
v_call: TRBV4-1
j_call: TRBJ1-3
cdr3_nt: TGCGCCAGCAGCCTTGTTGGGGGGACCTCTGGAAACACCATATATTTT
cdr3_aa: CASSLVGGTSGNTIYF

d_call: NA
clone_size: NA
v_call: TRBV21-1
j_call: TRBJ2-7
cdr3_nt: TGTGCCAGCAGCAAAGACAACGGACAGGGTTTAATATACGAGCAGTACTTC
cdr3_aa: CASSKDNGQGLIYEQYF

d_call: NA
clone_size: NA
v_call: TRBV6-2/TRBV6-3
j_call: TRBJ2-1
cdr3_nt: TGTGCCAGCAGTTACGTGACTCGAAACAATGAGCAGTTCTTC
cdr3_aa: CASSYVTRNNEQFF

d_call: NA
clone_size: NA
v_call: TRBV6-6
j_call: TRBJ2-7
cdr3_nt: TGTGCCAGCACCCTGGAGGGCTCCTACGAGCAGTACTTC
cdr3_aa: CASTLEGSYEQYF

d_call: NA
clone_size: few
v_call: TRBV20-1
j_call: TRBJ1-1
cdr3_nt: TGCAGTGCTAGAGCTGTGGGACGGTCAACCGGAGCTTTCTTT
cdr3_aa: CSARAVGRSTGAFF

d_call: NA
clone_size: many
v_call: TRBV5-6
j_call: TRBJ2-1
cdr3_nt: TGTGCCAGCAGCCACCAGTGGGATGAGCAGTTCTTC
cdr3_aa: CASSHQWDEQFF

d_call: NA
clone_size: many
v_call: TRBV9
j_call: TRBJ2-7
cdr3_nt: TGTGCCAGCAGCGACGGTACAGGTTCTCGCTCCTACGAGCAGTACTTC
cdr3_aa: CASSDGTGSRSYEQYF

d_call: NA
clone_size: many
v_call: TRBV29-1
j_call: TRBJ2-7
cdr3_nt: TGCAGCGTGTACGTACTCTACGAGCAGTACTTC
cdr3_aa: CSVYVLYEQYF

d_call: NA
clone_size: few
v_call: TRBV20-1
j_call: TRBJ2-1
cdr3_nt: TGCAGTGCTAGGGGCAGGTACCCCCACGAGCAGTTCTTC
cdr3_aa: CSARGRYPHEQFF

d_call: TRBD2
clone_size: NA
v_call: TRBV4-1
j_call: TRBJ2-3
cdr3_nt: TGCGCCAGCAGCCAGTGGGGACTAGCGGGGGGCACAGATACGCAGTATTTT
cdr3_aa: CASSQWGLAGGTDTQYF

d_call: NA
clone_size: few
v_call: TRBV20-1
j_call: TRBJ1-2
cdr3_nt: TGCAGTGCTTTGGACCGCCCAAGGGGTGGCTACACCTTC
cdr3_aa: CSALDRPRGGYTF

d_call: NA
clone_size: few
v_call: TRBV5-1
j_call: TRBJ2-1
cdr3_nt: TGCGCCAGCAGCCAAGACTACCCCCGAGGGAATGAGCAGTTCTTC
cdr3_aa: CASSQDYPRGNEQFF

d_call: TRBD1
clone_size: NA
v_call: TRBV29-1
j_call: TRBJ2-1
cdr3_nt: TGCAGCGTTACCGGGACAGCTAAATTGGGGCCTCACAATGAGCAGTTCTTC
cdr3_aa: CSVTGTAKLGPHNEQFF

d_call: TRBD2
clone_size: few
v_call: TRBV20-1
j_call: TRBJ2-5
cdr3_nt: TGCAGTGCCCAGGACGGGGGGGAAGAGACCCAGTACTTC
cdr3_aa: CSAQDGGEETQYF

d_call: TRBD2
clone_size: few
v_call: TRBV5-6
j_call: TRBJ2-7
cdr3_nt: TGTGCCAGCTCCCGGTATAGCGGGAGGGGGTACGAGCAGTACTTC
cdr3_aa: CASSRYSGRGYEQYF

d_call: NA
clone_size: many
v_call: TRBV12-3/TRBV12-4
j_call: TRBJ2-3
cdr3_nt: TGTGCCAGCAGTTCAAAGGGGAGGTCCACAGATACGCAGTATTTT
cdr3_aa: CASSSKGRSTDTQYF

d_call: TRBD2
clone_size: NA
v_call: TRBV11-2
j_call: TRBJ2-5
cdr3_nt: TGTGCCAGCAGCTGGAATCTAGCGGGAGGTCGTGAGACCCAGTACTTC
cdr3_aa: CASSWNLAGGRETQYF

d_call: NA
clone_size: NA
v_call: TRBV5-5
j_call: TRBJ2-7
cdr3_nt: TGTGCCAGCAGCTTTGCCAGGGGCGACGAGCAGTACTTC
cdr3_aa: CASSFARGDEQYF

d_call: NA
clone_size: many
v_call: TRBV6-1
j_call: TRBJ2-3
cdr3_nt: TGTGCCAGCAGGCGGTTCACAGATACGCAGTATTTT
cdr3_aa: CASRRFTDTQYF

d_call: NA
clone_size: NA
v_call: TRBV5-1
j_call: TRBJ2-3
cdr3_nt: TGCGCCAGCAGGTGCAGAGCGATTAGCACAGATACGCAGTATTTT
cdr3_aa: CASRCRAISTDTQYF

d_call: TRBD2
clone_size: many
v_call: TRBV7-2
j_call: TRBJ2-1
cdr3_nt: TGTGCCAGCGCCACGGGTGGGCTAGCGGGATACAATGAGCAGTTCTTC
cdr3_aa: CASATGGLAGYNEQFF

d_call: NA
clone_size: few
v_call: TRBV16
j_call: TRBJ1-4
cdr3_nt: TGTGCCAGCAGCCAATCACGCCTCTTAGACGAAAAACTGTTTTTT
cdr3_aa: CASSQSRLLDEKLFF

d_call: NA
clone_size: many
v_call: TRBV28
j_call: TRBJ2-7
cdr3_nt: TGTGCCAGCAGTTTGGGAAACCAGTACGAGCAGTACTTC
cdr3_aa: CASSLGNQYEQYF

d_call: NA
clone_size: NA
v_call: TRBV5-6
j_call: TRBJ2-3
cdr3_nt: TGTGCCAGCAGCTTGAGGGGGATGGACTACACAGATACGCAGTATTTT
cdr3_aa: CASSLRGMDYTDTQYF

d_call: NA
clone_size: few
v_call: TRBV12-3/TRBV12-4
j_call: TRBJ1-1
cdr3_nt: TGTGCCAGCCAGAGACAGTCACCTGAAGCTTTCTTT
cdr3_aa: CASQRQSPEAFF

d_call: NA
clone_size: NA
v_call: TRBV7-2
j_call: TRBJ1-3
cdr3_nt: TGTGCCAGCAGCTTAGGCACACTCTCCGGAAACACCATATATTTT
cdr3_aa: CASSLGTLSGNTIYF

d_call: NA
clone_size: few
v_call: TRBV29-1
j_call: TRBJ1-1
cdr3_nt: TGCAGCGTTGGCCAAAAAGCTTTCTTT
cdr3_aa: CSVGQKAFF

d_call: TRBD1
clone_size: NA
v_call: TRBV19
j_call: TRBJ1-4
cdr3_nt: TGTGCCAGCATCCCGGGACAGGCAACTAATGAAAAACTGTTTTTT
cdr3_aa: CASIPGQATNEKLFF

d_call: NA
clone_size: few
v_call: TRBV29-1
j_call: TRBJ1-1
cdr3_nt: TGCAGCGTGACCACGGGCATGAACACTGAAGCTTTCTTT
cdr3_aa: CSVTTGMNTEAFF

d_call: NA
clone_size: few
v_call: TRBV5-1
j_call: TRBJ2-5
cdr3_nt: TGCGCCAGCAGCTCCCGCCCTGCGGGGCCCCAAGAGACCCAGTACTTC
cdr3_aa: CASSSRPAGPQETQYF